Listed below are T cell receptor beta chains from one sample, sequenced in a study of T cell changes during pregnancy in multiple sclerosis. Sequencing used immunoSEQ multiplex PCR; TCRdb keeps in-frame clones, though not all of them. The sample carries some 80,000 clones, approximately 95% recorded once. The source material was CD4+ T cells from peripheral blood mononuclear cells, sampled after pregnancy. The receptor set was obtained from a female donor with multiple sclerosis, enrolled in a pregnancy study. The CDR3 runs from the conserved cysteine through the conserved F or W. Each record gives: V gene, J gene, CDR3 protein.

V: TRBV19; J: TRBJ2-5; CDR3: CASSPPGTGVGETQYF
V: TRBV28; J: TRBJ2-7; CDR3: CASSLPGLAGEVGEQYF
V: TRBV25-1; J: TRBJ2-2; CDR3: CASSVGPGNTGELFF
V: TRBV19; J: TRBJ1-1; CDR3: CASSALQGRNTEAFF
V: TRBV27; J: TRBJ2-7; CDR3: CASSSSGPYEQYF
V: TRBV19; J: TRBJ1-4; CDR3: CASSIWTGERNEKLFF
V: TRBV28; J: TRBJ2-4; CDR3: CASSTQGYAKNIQYF
V: TRBV11-2; J: TRBJ2-7; CDR3: CASSLTYEQYF
V: TRBV9; J: TRBJ2-2; CDR3: CASRNSGSSGELFF
V: TRBV28; J: TRBJ2-3; CDR3: CASSPLRNTDTQYF
V: TRBV5-4; J: TRBJ2-7; CDR3: CASSLDFFYEQYF
V: TRBV5-6; J: TRBJ2-3; CDR3: CASSSRTGNLNTQYF
V: TRBV28; J: TRBJ2-2; CDR3: CASSLPVGELFF
V: TRBV20-1; J: TRBJ1-1; CDR3: CSALRSTEAFF
V: TRBV7-2; J: TRBJ2-7; CDR3: CASSLSGGGYEQYF
V: TRBV7-9; J: TRBJ2-7; CDR3: CASSSRQVF
V: TRBV2; J: TRBJ2-1; CDR3: CASSFLAGRNEQFF
V: TRBV7-2; J: TRBJ2-1; CDR3: CASSVVSYNEQFF
V: TRBV5-1; J: TRBJ1-2; CDR3: CASSWGDRPGNYGYTF
V: TRBV5-1; J: TRBJ2-3; CDR3: CASSLVAGSADTQYF
V: TRBV15; J: TRBJ1-1; CDR3: CATSREGQGSHEAFF
V: TRBV6-1; J: TRBJ2-3; CDR3: CASGLQGRTDTQYF
V: TRBV11-2; J: TRBJ2-7; CDR3: CASSFSQVGYEQYF
V: TRBV11-2; J: TRBJ2-7; CDR3: CASSVGSYEQYF
V: TRBV27; J: TRBJ1-2; CDR3: CASSLSTGAPHGYTF
V: TRBV5-4; J: TRBJ2-7; CDR3: CASSYRDRVYEQYF
V: TRBV5-1; J: TRBJ2-7; CDR3: CASSHMGGSYEQYF
V: TRBV27; J: TRBJ1-2; CDR3: CASRGNGGGSYGYTF
V: TRBV7-2; J: TRBJ2-1; CDR3: CASSLVGHPTNEQFF
V: TRBV29-1; J: TRBJ2-7; CDR3: CSVEDGKGLAGVRARGEQYF
V: TRBV28; J: TRBJ2-5; CDR3: CASSPQLAGHQETQYF
V: TRBV18; J: TRBJ1-6; CDR3: CASSPSGQTNSPLHF
V: TRBV29-1; J: TRBJ2-7; CDR3: CSVGGLAGVGEQYF
V: TRBV2; J: TRBJ2-5; CDR3: CASSGSTQETQYF
V: TRBV4-2; J: TRBJ1-3; CDR3: CASSQHDRISGNTIYF
V: TRBV5-1; J: TRBJ2-3; CDR3: CASSLIPPGQSTDTQYF
V: TRBV15; J: TRBJ2-7; CDR3: CATSRDRGYEQYF
V: TRBV5-1; J: TRBJ2-1; CDR3: CASSLYTRITHEQFF
V: TRBV6-1; J: TRBJ2-7; CDR3: CASSAQMAYEQYF
V: TRBV19; J: TRBJ1-1; CDR3: CASSIGGAYEAFF
V: TRBV6-6; J: TRBJ1-4; CDR3: CASSYLGRTNEKLFF
V: TRBV5-1; J: TRBJ2-3; CDR3: CASSLRGTGSGTDTQYF
V: TRBV9; J: TRBJ2-2; CDR3: CASSVVLRNGELFF
V: TRBV7-9; J: TRBJ1-1; CDR3: CASSPGGNTEAFF
V: TRBV25-1; J: TRBJ1-6; CDR3: CASTGGINSPLHF
V: TRBV6-5; J: TRBJ2-5; CDR3: CASRSIAGEETQYF
V: TRBV7-9; J: TRBJ2-7; CDR3: CASSRGYPNYEQYF
V: TRBV27; J: TRBJ2-7; CDR3: CASSWQPAETYEQYF
V: TRBV5-1; J: TRBJ2-3; CDR3: CASSPGLAGRDTQYF
V: TRBV19; J: TRBJ2-6; CDR3: CASRDRGLAGANVLTF
V: TRBV5-1; J: TRBJ2-5; CDR3: CASKLVAGTSGSMMETQYF